The 21 T cell receptor beta chains presented below share a single source sample, sequenced in a study of blood T cell repertoires in COVID-19. TCRdb's table, derived via immunoSEQ multiplex PCR, lists solely in-frame clones and lacks some. In the table there are roughly 160,000 clones, more than 65% of which are singletons. The sample taken for sequencing was peripheral blood. The receptors were sampled from a woman between 55 and 75 years old with COVID-19, enrolled during active disease.

This clone occurred a few times. The chain carries TRBV9 and TRBJ2-1; 10 nucleotides align to TRBD2. The germline CDR1 and CDR2 sequences are SGDLS and YYNGEE. The length of the CDR3 is 15 residues. With 7 bases clipped from V and 5 bases from J, the junction kept 9 bases outside the gene matches. CDR3 nucleotide sequence: TGTGCCAGCGTCCCCCTAGCGGGGGCTGACAATGAGCAGTTCTTC. This encodes CASVPLAGADNEQFF.

CDR3 amino acids: CASSSQTVAKVLYGYTF. The CDR3 nucleotides read TGTGCCAGCAGCTCCCAGACAGTTGCTAAAGTCCTTTATGGCTACACCTTC. The chain recombines TRBV7-3 with TRBJ1-2; D perhaps matches TRBD1 (5 bases). From germline, CDR1 is SGHTA and CDR2 FQGTGA. The CDR3 is made up of 17 amino acids. Trimming cost V 4 bases and J 5 bases, with 23 bases left between them.

This sequence joins TRBV28 and TRBJ2-6; tentative D call: TRBD2 (5 bases). Germline V lookup: CDR1 MDHEN, CDR2 SYDVKM. With 7 bases removed from V and 0 bases from J, the gap between germline ends came to 13 bases. This CDR3 has 16 residues. The CDR3 bases are TGTGCCAGCATATCGGACTCCTACTCTGGGGCCAACGTCCTGACTTTC. Translating it yields CASISDSYSGANVLTF.

The V call is TRBV7-2, the J call TRBJ2-3, with 8 positions matching TRBD2. After removal of 3 bases from V and 4 bases from J, the junction contained 9 bases not matched to a gene. The CDR3 is 16 amino acids. CDR1 is SGHTA and CDR2 is FQGNSA in the germline V gene. CDR3 coding DNA: TGTGCCAGCAGCTTTAAGAGCGGGAGTGCGGCAGATACGCAGTATTTT. Translation gives CASSFKSGSAADTQYF.

The chain combines TRBV7-9 with TRBJ1-5; 10 bases match TRBD1. This CDR3 has 14 residues. V lost 4 bases to trimming and J lost 6 bases; unmatched junction nucleotides: 3. Germline V gene data show CDR1 as SEHNR and CDR2 as FQNEAQ (reference sequence). CDR3 in amino acids: CASSSGQGVQPQHF. CDR3 DNA sequence: TGTGCCAGCAGCTCCGGACAGGGGGTTCAGCCCCAGCATTTT.

The J gene is TRBJ2-1, the V gene TRBV28, with 12 bases lining up with TRBD2. V was pared by 3 bases and J by 10 bases, with 4 bases of the junction left unmatched. The CDR3 has 14 residues. CDR1 is MDHEN and CDR2 is SYDVKM in the germline V gene. The CDR3 DNA sequence: TGTGCCAGCAGTTTCCGACTAGCGGGAGACGAGCAGTTCTTC. Encoded protein: CASSFRLAGDEQFF.

This clone was counted once. The germline gene is not matched at one end of the junction; a read error may be the cause. The rearrangement links TRBV7-7 to TRBJ2-3; 14 bases map to TRBD2. This CDR3 is built from 16 residues. Germline V CDR1 and CDR2: SSHAT, FNYEAQ (reference sequence). The CDR3: CASSLGLAGGSDTQYF. CDR3 nucleotide sequence: TGTGCTAGCAGCTTAGGACTAGCGGGGGGCTCAGATACGCAGTATTTT.

The chain joins TRBV13 to TRBJ2-2; D remains ambiguous. There are 15 residues in the CDR3. The germline V gene encodes CDR1 PRHDT and CDR2 FYEKMQ (reference sequence). Trimming shortened V by 3 bases and J by 0 bases, and 8 bases separated the two germline ends. CDR3 sequence: CASSFYAANTGELFF. The CDR3 bases are TGTGCCAGCAGCTTTTATGCGGCGAACACCGGGGAGCTGTTTTTT.

The V and J genes are TRBV9 and TRBJ1-3; no clear D gene. From germline, CDR1 is SGDLS and CDR2 YYNGEE. The CDR3 totals 14 residues. The ends were cut back, 4 bases at V and 0 bases at J, with 8 bases in the middle. CDR3 nucleotide sequence: TGTGCCAGCAGCCCCCCTACCTCTGGAAACACCATATATTTT. It translates to CASSPPTSGNTIYF.

The chain carries TRBV7-3 and TRBJ2-7, with 12 positions matching TRBD2. CDR3 size: 16 residues. V shed 4 bases, J shed 5 bases, and the junction held 9 bases outside the gene matches. Germline loops: CDR1 SGHTA, CDR2 FQGTGA. CDR3: CASSSVTSGRIHEQYF. CDR3 nucleotides: TGTGCCAGCAGCTCCGTGACTAGCGGGAGAATCCACGAGCAGTACTTC.

The count of this clone is one. CDR3 DNA sequence: TGCGCCAGCAGCCAAGCGCCTGGCCCCCACGAGCAGTACTTC. Protein product: CASSQAPGPHEQYF. This chain links TRBV4-3 with TRBJ2-7, with no clear D. Germline V gene lookup returns CDR1 LGHNA and CDR2 YSLEER. The CDR3 sequence is 14 residues long. V lost 1 base and J 5 bases, leaving 12 bases between the germline ends.

The chain combines TRBV7-7 with TRBJ2-2; tentative D call: TRBD2 (6 bases). CDR3 length: 14 amino acids. Germline CDR1 is SSHAT and CDR2 is FNYEAQ (reference sequence). The DNA of the CDR3 is TGTGCTGTAACGGGACTCCCTAACACCGGGGAGCTGTTTTTT. Residues: CAVTGLPNTGELFF.

The chain joins TRBV9 to TRBJ1-2, with 7 bases matching TRBD1. V gave up 4 bases and J gave up 8 bases; unmatched junction bases: 14. The CDR3 is 15 amino acids. Germline V CDR1 and CDR2: SGDLS, YYNGEE. The CDR3 protein is CASSLRQGSNGGYTF. The CDR3 nucleotides read TGTGCCAGCAGCCTCCGACAGGGTAGCAATGGCGGCTACACCTTC.

Concerning this clone: Within the sample, other DNA sequences also encode this same CDR3. The V gene is TRBV7-3, the J gene TRBJ2-1; D possibly corresponds to TRBD2 (5 bases). The germline V gene has CDR1 SGHTA and CDR2 FQGTGA. The V end lost 8 bases, the J end lost 0 bases, and 8 bases lay between the germline ends. CDR3 length: 13 amino acids. The CDR3 loop is CASSRDSYNEQFF. DNA of the CDR3: TGTGCCAGCTCCCGGGACTCCTACAATGAGCAGTTCTTC. The whole variable domain, remainder taken from reference TRBV7-3 and TRBJ2-1, is GAGVSQTPSNKVTEKGKYVELRCDPISGHTALYWYRQSLGQGPEFLIYFQGTGAADDSGLPNDRFFAVRPEGSVSTLKIQRTERGDSAVYLCASSRDSYNEQFFGPGTRLTVL.

The sample holds many counts of this clone. J is TRBJ2-1 and V is TRBV5-4; D is undetermined. CDR3 length equals 13 residues. The V and J ends lost 0 bases and 6 bases respectively, with 7 bases between them. Germline CDR1 and CDR2: SGHNT and YYREEE (reference sequence). The CDR3 loop reads CASSLDQANEQFF. The DNA for the CDR3 is TGTGCCAGCAGCTTGGACCAGGCCAATGAGCAGTTCTTC.

In this sample, this clone turned up once. The chain links TRBV20-1 to TRBJ2-5; 7 bases are shared with TRBD2. This CDR3 spans 16 amino acids. CDR1 DFQATT and CDR2 SNEGSKA come from the germline V gene (reference sequence). V was clipped by 3 bases and J by 2 bases; unmatched bases: 12. This chain's CDR3 is CSASGRGGALQETQYF. CDR3 DNA: TGCAGTGCTAGTGGTCGGGGAGGGGCCTTGCAAGAGACCCAGTACTTC.

The chain uses TRBV14 and TRBJ2-3; 9 bases are a match to TRBD2. This CDR3 contains 14 residues. Germline CDR1 SGHDN, CDR2 FVKESK. The chain's CDR3 is CARQAGGPADTQYF. In nucleotides, the CDR3 is TGTGCTAGGCAGGCGGGGGGGCCCGCAGATACGCAGTATTTT.

The chain combines TRBV12-3 or TRBV12-4 with TRBJ1-2; 7 bases agree with TRBD1. The junction had 9 bases not matched to a gene; V was cut back by 6 bases and J by 8 bases. The CDR3 is 13 amino acids. The CDR3 DNA reads as TGTGCCAGCAGACGACAGGGCGGGCAGGGCTACACCTTC. It codes for CASRRQGGQGYTF.

The genes are TRBV28 and TRBJ2-1, with TRBD2 identical over 10 bases. The CDR3 consists of 15 residues. Germline-derived CDR1 and CDR2 are MDHEN and SYDVKM. The V and J ends lost 6 bases and 8 bases, in that order; junction bases with no gene match: 10. The CDR3 protein is CASSPAGGPRDEQFF. The CDR3 nucleotides are TGTGCCAGCAGCCCAGCGGGAGGGCCACGAGATGAGCAGTTCTTC. The variable domain in full, completed from reference TRBV28 and TRBJ2-1, reads DVKVTQSSRYLVKRTGEKVFLECVQDMDHENMFWYRQDPGLGLRLIYFSYDVKMKEKGDIPEGYSVSREKKERFSLILESASTNQTSMYLCASSPAGGPRDEQFFGPGTRLTVL.

The chain's CDR3 is CASRSGTDYGYTF. The CDR3 DNA follows: TGTGCCAGTAGGTCCGGGACAGATTATGGCTACACCTTC. The V call is TRBV19, the J call TRBJ1-2, with 7 nucleotides matching TRBD1. CDR3 size: 13 residues. The ends lost 6 bases at V and 5 bases at J; junction bases unmatched: 6. CDR1 and CDR2 (germline): LNHDA, SQIVND (reference sequence).

V gene TRBV6-5 combines with J gene TRBJ1-1, with D unresolved. This CDR3 spans 13 amino acids. Trimming took 2 bases from V and 2 from J, leaving 6 bases between them. Per germline, CDR1 MNHEY and CDR2 SVGAGI. The CDR3 is CASSYDYNTEAFF. CDR3 nucleotide sequence: TGTGCCAGCAGTTACGACTATAACACTGAAGCTTTCTTT.